This record concerns one T cell receptor (beta chain) sequence. The sample is drawn from a study of molecular identifiers for immune sequencing clone quantification. Study context: Replicates partitioned RNA from approximately 20,000 or 100,000 naive CD8 cells into five parts, sequencing four.

The germline V and J ends were trimmed by 4 bases and 5 bases, with 16 bases remaining between them. CDR1 KGHDR and CDR2 SFDVKD come from the germline V gene. The length of the CDR3 is 16 residues. TCRdb ran MiXCR on the PCR reads and lists one entry per CDR3 protein. Here the sample spans about 500,000 distinct CDR3 sequences, about 20% being singletons. This TCR was recovered from a human donor in good health. Some libraries in this study had Jurkat cell RNA spiked in. The sequenced material came from naive CD8+ T cells from blood, with Jurkat cell RNA spiked in. Described subset: FACS-sorted CD8+CD4-CCR7+CD45RA+ naive T cells. The rearrangement joins TRBV24-1 to TRBJ2-2, with D perhaps matching TRBD2 (5 bases). The CDR3 spells CATSDPGHRGTGELFF. The CDR3 bases are TGTGCCACCAGTGACCCCGGTCATAGAGGGACCGGGGAGCTGTTTTTT.